This T cell receptor beta chain originates from a study of neoadjuvant anti-PD-1 for oral cavity cancer (dated by TCRdb to the early 2020s). Study-wide context: Three to four biweekly doses of nivolumab at 3 mg/kg were mostly administered to patients before curative-intent surgical resection. Patients without progression received a fourth nivolumab dose around day 43 and underwent definitive surgical resection on days 50-56. Under RECIST 1.1, a patient counted as a responder if showing complete response, partial response or stable disease, and as a non-responder if showing progression. The parent correlative cohort had eleven to twelve patients and a response rate of about 35%. The full study reports these points: Higher pretreatment blood Treg/Th17 ratios correlated with both higher pretreatment blood TCRbeta clonality and lower post-treatment tumor TCRbeta clonality. Only a few patients per response group were included in the TCR analyses, and the authors called for validation in larger cohorts. After neoadjuvant nivolumab, T cell clonality (Gini index) in PBMCs was significantly higher in non-responders than in responders.

In the paper's terms, the time point label means: before neoadjuvant nivolumab. Patients were newly diagnosed with stage II-IVA oral cavity squamous cell carcinoma and had received no prior systemic or radiation treatment. The cohort was composed of patients with HPV-negative, locally advanced oral cavity squamous cell carcinoma. No culture maintenance or expansion was done, as the peripheral blood mononuclear cells went straight to analysis. The samples were obtained from a longitudinal correlative study of a single-arm phase II trial testing neoadjuvant nivolumab in oral cavity squamous cell carcinoma. Genomic DNA-based TCRbeta sequencing was performed on subject-matched pre- and post-treatment PBMCs and tumors from three responders and three non-responders. Peripheral blood mononuclear cells were collected before nivolumab treatment and again after treatment, at the time of surgery. The Maxwell RSC DNA from Cells kit was used to extract genomic DNA from PBMCs.

For deep sequencing of PBMC libraries, mostly about 450 ng of input genomic DNA was used, and six replicates were run per sample. The immunoSEQ hsTCRbeta kit was used to prepare TCRbeta libraries according to the manufacturer's instructions. An Illumina NovaSeq 6000 S4 flow cell was used to sequence the final libraries, which had first been combined to 3 nM. Regarding the original processing steps: The immunoSEQ Analyzer handled quality control and preprocessing of the raw data. The analysis was restricted to productive rearrangements, with each unique CDR3 amino acid sequence defining a clonotype. Repertoire clonality was estimated as the Gini-Simpson index, computed with the R package tcR. Student's t test was used to compare Gini indices, and Pearson correlation was used to assess associations with tumor size change. In its TCRdb copy, this immuneACCESS table keeps in-frame sequences only and misses some clones. Where compared with another copy, unresolved V genes explain less than half of these, and the others have no known cause. V, J and clone size reflect that table, while D and trimming were determined from the DNA. The sample yields about 14,000 clones; around three quarters were counted once. Less than 3.5% of the sample is held by the ten biggest clonotypes.

Concerning this clone itself: Its antigen is unknown. No much larger clonotype is one base removed from it; base qualities were not supplied.

Trimming removed 2 bases from V and 3 bases from J; the gene matches leave 10 bases unexplained. The germline V gene (reference sequence) yields GTSNPN for CDR1 and SVGIG for CDR2. The cysteine opens and the phenylalanine closes a CDR3 of 16 amino acids. This entry keeps only the CDR3 DNA: 48 bases, framed from base 1. The V and J genes are TRBV30 and TRBJ1-5; 7 central nucleotides agree with TRBD1. The clonotype was recovered from a person aged 35-79 years with oral cavity squamous cell carcinoma. Sequenced material: PBMCs, taken before nivolumab (anti-PD-1) treatment. The DNA is TGTGCCTGGAGTTACATGGGACAGACCAACAATCAGCCCCAGCATTTT. Its amino acids are CAWSYMGQTNNQPQHF.